The text below deals with one TCR beta chain. Its antigen is not yet known. Spanning cysteine to phenylalanine, the CDR3 consists of 12 amino acids. The nucleotide record is missing. The run used an Illumina HiSeq 2000. 5'RACE template switching, by which a universal primer site and unique molecular identifiers were added, was used to make TCR beta cDNA libraries. Priming for cDNA synthesis came from the TCR beta constant segment, and two successive PCR amplification steps followed. The source study handled its data this way. Reads were demultiplexed and grouped by UMI with MIGEC, and clonotypes were assembled and quantified with MiTCR. Only TCR cDNA sequences supported by at least two reads were kept to exclude erroneous sequences. Downstream repertoire analysis used the tcR package, and clonotypes were matched across fractions by CDR3 nucleotide sequence plus V segment. VDJmatch was used to annotate antigen specificity against VDJdb, with one amino acid substitution allowed in CDR3. TCRdb reprocessed the reads into one record per CDR3 protein sequence, lacking DNA. For this entry, the V and J calls and clone size follow TCRdb and not the study's own pipeline. The table for this sample lists 400,000 to 450,000 distinct CDR3 sequences. The ten largest account for 7.3% of the sample.

To determine HCMV serostatus, a commercial ELISA kit was used to detect HCMV-specific IgG in serum. Peripheral blood mononuclear cells were isolated from blood by Ficoll density gradient centrifugation. This entry belongs to a study of T cells expressing NK-cell markers (dated by TCRdb to about 2020). For the wider study: Several donors provided sorted CD3+CD56+NKG2C+, CD3+CD56+NKG2C- and CD3+CD56-NKG2C+ T-cell subsets, whose TCR beta-chain repertoires were profiled. Of the eight sequenced donors, seven were found to be HCMV-seropositive and one was found to be HCMV-seronegative. All eight donors whose samples were sequenced were randomly selected healthy volunteers, three of them men and five women. Illumina HiSeq 2000/2500, MiSeq or NextSeq was used to sequence libraries as 2 x 150 bp reads. Beyond this particular receptor, the publication reports: Those dominant clonotypes were again the most abundant among CD3+CD56-NKG2C+ cells in several donors, at roughly 25-60.1%. For five or six donors, the dominant CD3+CD56+NKG2C+ clonotypes were among the top 10 CD8+ clonotypes and accounted for roughly 1.0-8% of CD8+ T cells. It remained unclear whether the expanded NKG2C-expressing T cell clones were specific for HCMV antigens.

The chain was built from TRBV12-3 or TRBV12-4 and TRBJ1-5. This TCR was recovered from a woman between 18 and 70 years old in good health. The sample taken for sequencing was blood T cells: a sorted CD56 or NKG2C T cell subset, CD4+ or CD8+ T cells, or bulk PBMC T cells (not recorded which). The CDR3 protein: CASTGTGQPQHF.